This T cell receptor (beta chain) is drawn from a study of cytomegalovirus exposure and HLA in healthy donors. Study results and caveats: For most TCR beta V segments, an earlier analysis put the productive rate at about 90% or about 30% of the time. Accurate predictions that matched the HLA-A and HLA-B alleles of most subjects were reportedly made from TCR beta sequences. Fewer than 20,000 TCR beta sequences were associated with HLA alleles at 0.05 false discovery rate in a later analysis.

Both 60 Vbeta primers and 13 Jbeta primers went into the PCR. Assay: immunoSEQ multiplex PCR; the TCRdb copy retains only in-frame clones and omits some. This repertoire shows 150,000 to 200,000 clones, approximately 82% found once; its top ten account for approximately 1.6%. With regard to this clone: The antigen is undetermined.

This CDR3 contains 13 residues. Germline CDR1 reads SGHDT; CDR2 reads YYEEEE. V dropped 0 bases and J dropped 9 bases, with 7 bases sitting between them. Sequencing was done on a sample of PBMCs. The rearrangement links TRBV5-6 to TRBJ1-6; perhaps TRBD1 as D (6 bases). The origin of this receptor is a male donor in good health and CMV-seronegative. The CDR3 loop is CASSLVQGSPLHF. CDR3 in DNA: TGTGCCAGCAGCTTGGTACAGGGTTCACCCCTCCACTTT.